The rows below give T cell receptor beta chains drawn from one sample of a study of blood T cells in healthy people across ages. TCRdb called the 5' RACE reads again in MiXCR, with one record for every CDR3 protein. Among around 400,000 distinct CDR3 sequences listed, 45% to 65% were seen once. Sequences were obtained from blood. The receptors here all came from a man between 60 and 75 years old in good health. The CDR3 runs from the conserved cysteine through the conserved F or W. The order of the fields is clone size, V gene, J gene, D gene, CDR3 protein, CDR3 DNA. The D gene is left open where the match is weak. Only some rows state a clone size, as once, few, many or a class for expanded clones.

clone size: .
V gene: TRBV21-1
J gene: TRBJ2-7
D gene: .
CDR3 protein: CASSGTSPITTYSYEQYF
CDR3 DNA: TGTGCCAGCAGCGGCACTAGCCCTATTACTACTTACTCCTACGAGCAGTACTTC

clone size: .
V gene: TRBV7-2
J gene: TRBJ2-1
D gene: TRBD2
CDR3 protein: CASSLGLAGADEQFF
CDR3 DNA: TGTGCCAGCAGCTTAGGTCTAGCGGGAGCCGATGAGCAGTTCTTC

clone size: .
V gene: TRBV7-2
J gene: TRBJ2-3
D gene: .
CDR3 protein: CAGSVGPLTDTQYF
CDR3 DNA: TGTGCCGGCAGCGTGGGGCCTCTCACAGATACGCAGTATTTT

clone size: .
V gene: TRBV3-1
J gene: TRBJ1-3
D gene: .
CDR3 protein: CASRPSLHGRSGNTIYF
CDR3 DNA: TGTGCCAGCCGCCCATCCCTCCACGGCCGCTCTGGAAACACCATATATTTT

clone size: .
V gene: TRBV7-2
J gene: TRBJ2-1
D gene: .
CDR3 protein: CASSLGGRVGWIEQFF
CDR3 DNA: TGTGCCAGCAGCTTAGGGGGGCGGGTGGGATGGATTGAGCAGTTCTTC

clone size: .
V gene: TRBV12-3/TRBV12-4
J gene: TRBJ1-6
D gene: .
CDR3 protein: CASSAQGLNSPLHF
CDR3 DNA: TGTGCCAGCAGTGCACAGGGCTTAAATTCACCCCTCCACTTT

clone size: .
V gene: TRBV15
J gene: TRBJ2-5
D gene: .
CDR3 protein: CATTEGSIETQYF
CDR3 DNA: TGTGCCACCACAGAGGGGTCAATAGAGACCCAGTACTTC

clone size: few
V gene: TRBV29-1
J gene: TRBJ2-7
D gene: .
CDR3 protein: CSVGSYEQYF
CDR3 DNA: TGCAGCGTTGGCAGCTACGAGCAGTACTTC

clone size: few
V gene: TRBV20-1
J gene: TRBJ2-7
D gene: .
CDR3 protein: CSARGKRATRNEQYF
CDR3 DNA: TGCAGTGCTAGAGGAAAGCGGGCCACTCGCAACGAGCAGTACTTC

clone size: .
V gene: TRBV3-1
J gene: TRBJ1-1
D gene: TRBD1
CDR3 protein: CASSLTGVGAEAFF
CDR3 DNA: TGTGCCAGCAGCCTGACAGGGGTAGGCGCTGAAGCTTTCTTT

clone size: many
V gene: TRBV6-1
J gene: TRBJ2-3
D gene: .
CDR3 protein: CASSEAAGGTDTQYF
CDR3 DNA: TGTGCCAGCAGTGAGGCGGCAGGTGGGACAGATACGCAGTATTTT

clone size: .
V gene: TRBV3-1
J gene: TRBJ2-3
D gene: .
CDR3 protein: CASSQRFGTTADTQYF
CDR3 DNA: TGTGCCAGCAGTCAAAGGTTCGGGACCACCGCAGATACGCAGTATTTT

clone size: .
V gene: TRBV7-2
J gene: TRBJ2-3
D gene: .
CDR3 protein: CASKRSPQGPGKQYF
CDR3 DNA: TGTGCCAGCAAACGGTCCCCTCAGGGTCCCGGGAAGCAGTATTTT

clone size: .
V gene: TRBV9
J gene: TRBJ1-6
D gene: .
CDR3 protein: CASSVEQSSSYNSPLHF
CDR3 DNA: TGTGCCAGCAGCGTAGAGCAGTCTAGCTCCTATAATTCACCCCTCCACTTT

clone size: .
V gene: TRBV10-3
J gene: TRBJ2-1
D gene: .
CDR3 protein: CAIRKGGSYNEQFF
CDR3 DNA: TGTGCCATCAGGAAAGGGGGCTCCTACAATGAGCAGTTCTTC

clone size: .
V gene: TRBV10-2
J gene: TRBJ1-2
D gene: TRBD1
CDR3 protein: CASSGTGDYGYTF
CDR3 DNA: TGCGCCAGCAGTGGAACAGGGGACTATGGCTACACCTTC

clone size: .
V gene: TRBV28
J gene: TRBJ2-3
D gene: TRBD1
CDR3 protein: CASKPPTGGKDTQYF
CDR3 DNA: TGTGCCAGCAAACCCCCTACAGGGGGGAAAGATACGCAGTATTTT

clone size: many
V gene: TRBV6-2/TRBV6-3
J gene: TRBJ2-5
D gene: TRBD1
CDR3 protein: CASNPSGTGQRETQYF
CDR3 DNA: TGTGCCAGCAACCCCTCCGGGACAGGGCAAAGAGAGACCCAGTACTTC

clone size: .
V gene: TRBV3-1
J gene: TRBJ2-7
D gene: TRBD2
CDR3 protein: CASSQRIRTSGRDKHYEQYF
CDR3 DNA: TGTGCCAGCAGCCAACGAATCCGGACTAGCGGGAGGGACAAACACTACGAGCAGTACTTC

clone size: .
V gene: TRBV11-3
J gene: TRBJ2-1
D gene: TRBD2
CDR3 protein: CASSFGLGGSRNEQFF
CDR3 DNA: TGTGCCAGCAGCTTTGGTCTAGGCGGGAGCCGCAATGAGCAGTTCTTC

clone size: many
V gene: TRBV4-2
J gene: TRBJ2-5
D gene: .
CDR3 protein: CASSQFEDSQETQYF
CDR3 DNA: TGTGCCAGCAGCCAGTTTGAGGACAGCCAAGAGACCCAGTACTTC

clone size: .
V gene: TRBV11-2
J gene: TRBJ1-2
D gene: .
CDR3 protein: CASSPVTGNYGYTF
CDR3 DNA: TGTGCCAGCAGCCCAGTCACAGGGAACTATGGCTACACCTTC

clone size: many
V gene: TRBV7-8
J gene: TRBJ2-3
D gene: TRBD2
CDR3 protein: CASSLLAGGQTTDTQYF
CDR3 DNA: TGTGCCAGCAGCTTACTAGCGGGAGGCCAAACCACAGATACGCAGTATTTT

clone size: .
V gene: TRBV5-1
J gene: TRBJ2-7
D gene: .
CDR3 protein: CASSLGGQGQYF
CDR3 DNA: TGCGCCAGCAGCTTGGGAGGGCAAGGGCAGTACTTC

clone size: few
V gene: TRBV27
J gene: TRBJ2-7
D gene: .
CDR3 protein: CASSFAHRLGAEQYF
CDR3 DNA: TGTGCCAGCAGTTTTGCCCATAGGTTGGGGGCCGAGCAGTACTTC

clone size: .
V gene: TRBV14
J gene: TRBJ2-3
D gene: .
CDR3 protein: CASSLRTGKGSDTQYF
CDR3 DNA: TGTGCCAGCAGCCTCCGAACAGGGAAGGGCTCGGATACGCAGTATTTT

clone size: few
V gene: TRBV11-2
J gene: TRBJ2-3
D gene: .
CDR3 protein: CASSRRGTDTQYF
CDR3 DNA: TGTGCCAGCAGCCGCAGAGGCACAGATACGCAGTATTTT

clone size: .
V gene: TRBV6-5
J gene: TRBJ2-3
D gene: TRBD1
CDR3 protein: CASSRTGTGTDTQYF
CDR3 DNA: TGTGCCAGCAGCAGGACAGGGACGGGCACAGATACGCAGTATTTT

clone size: .
V gene: TRBV7-9
J gene: TRBJ2-3
D gene: TRBD1
CDR3 protein: CASSSALGQTDTQYF
CDR3 DNA: TGTGCCAGCAGTTCCGCCCTGGGACAGACAGATACGCAGTATTTT

clone size: .
V gene: TRBV24-1
J gene: TRBJ2-7
D gene: .
CDR3 protein: CATSDPGRSYNEQYF
CDR3 DNA: TGTGCCACCAGTGATCCGGGCCGGAGTTACAATGAGCAGTACTTC

clone size: .
V gene: TRBV20-1
J gene: TRBJ2-5
D gene: .
CDR3 protein: CSAFQGQTQYF
CDR3 DNA: TGCAGTGCTTTTCAGGGTCAGACCCAGTACTTC

clone size: .
V gene: TRBV9
J gene: TRBJ2-7
D gene: .
CDR3 protein: CASSVLGSSYEQYF
CDR3 DNA: TGTGCCAGCAGCGTATTGGGGTCGTCCTACGAGCAGTACTTC

clone size: .
V gene: TRBV19
J gene: TRBJ1-1
D gene: TRBD1
CDR3 protein: CASSIWDRGRVPSEAFF
CDR3 DNA: TGTGCCAGTAGTATCTGGGACAGGGGGCGCGTTCCGTCTGAAGCTTTCTTT

clone size: .
V gene: TRBV11-2
J gene: TRBJ2-1
D gene: TRBD2
CDR3 protein: CASSLEGLADNEQFF
CDR3 DNA: TGTGCCAGCAGCTTAGAGGGACTAGCGGACAATGAGCAGTTCTTC

clone size: .
V gene: TRBV5-1
J gene: TRBJ1-1
D gene: .
CDR3 protein: CASSSLDINTEAFF
CDR3 DNA: TGCGCCAGCAGCTCCCTCGACATAAACACTGAAGCTTTCTTT

clone size: few
V gene: TRBV5-1
J gene: TRBJ2-1
D gene: TRBD1
CDR3 protein: CASSGRDRVSYNEQFF
CDR3 DNA: TGCGCCAGCAGCGGCCGGGACAGGGTGTCCTACAATGAGCAGTTCTTC

clone size: .
V gene: TRBV7-9
J gene: TRBJ2-5
D gene: .
CDR3 protein: CASSLSRGGQETQYF
CDR3 DNA: TGTGCCAGCAGCCTAAGTAGAGGGGGGCAAGAGACCCAGTACTTC

clone size: few
V gene: TRBV7-2
J gene: TRBJ2-1
D gene: .
CDR3 protein: CASSLAGSGREQFF
CDR3 DNA: TGTGCCAGCAGCTTAGCGGGGTCCGGCCGTGAGCAGTTCTTC